The 9 T cell receptor beta chains reported below all come from one sample, sequenced in a study of cytomegalovirus exposure and HLA in healthy donors. With 60 Vbeta and 13 Jbeta primers, the PCR was carried out. The data were produced by immunoSEQ multiplex PCR, yet TCRdb's version contains in-frame clones alone and is incomplete. The sample includes some 100,000 clones, roughly 70% seen only once; the top ten take less than 15%. What was sequenced was PBMCs. These receptors all come from a woman aged 50 to 60 in good health and CMV-seropositive.

V is TRBV28 and J is TRBJ2-3; 7 bases line up with TRBD2. V lost 3 bases to trimming and J lost 11 bases; unmatched junction nucleotides: 2. The CDR3 length is 11 residues. Germline V lookup: CDR1 MDHEN, CDR2 SYDVKM. The DNA of the CDR3 is TGTGCCAGCAGTTTGGGCGGGAGGCAGTATTTT. Amino acid sequence: CASSLGGRQYF. Together with reference TRBV28 and TRBJ2-3, the CDR3 gives the full variable domain: DVKVTQSSRYLVKRTGEKVFLECVQDMDHENMFWYRQDPGLGLRLIYFSYDVKMKEKGDIPEGYSVSREKKERFSLILESASTNQTSMYLCASSLGGRQYFGPGTRLTVL.

The genes are TRBV15 and TRBJ2-1; a possible D gene is TRBD1 (6 bases). The V gene lost 5 bases and the J gene lost 0 bases, with 8 bases spanning the gap. CDR1 LNHNV and CDR2 YYDKDF come from the germline V gene (reference sequence). This CDR3 has 14 residues. The CDR3 DNA follows: TGTGCCACCAGCGGACAGAGCTCCTACAATGAGCAGTTCTTC. Its protein is CATSGQSSYNEQFF.

V gene TRBV25-1 combines with J gene TRBJ1-1, with TRBD1 as a possible D gene (5 bases). The CDR3 totals 14 residues. V was cut by 2 bases and J by 11 bases, with 18 bases left in between. Germline CDR1 and CDR2: MGHDK and SYGVNS. The CDR3 region has the DNA TGTGCCAGCAGTGAACGGATAGGTCGGGGGTACGCTTTCTTT. The encoded protein is CASSERIGRGYAFF.

This chain uses TRBV7-9 with TRBJ2-1; 8 nucleotides line up with TRBD1. The CDR3 totals 16 residues. CDR1 is SEHNR, CDR2 FQNEAQ, per germline (reference sequence). Losses at the gene ends were 4 bases for V and 0 bases for J; bases not matched to a gene: 5. The CDR3 sequence: CASSSNRGNSYNEQFF. CDR3 sequence (DNA): TGTGCCAGCAGCTCTAACAGGGGGAACTCCTACAATGAGCAGTTCTTC.

Only one count was recorded for this clone. The chain recombines TRBV9 with TRBJ2-1; possible D gene TRBD1, 6 bases. V lost 0 bases, J lost 6 bases, and 13 bases lay in between. The CDR3 covers 15 residues. Per germline, CDR1 SGDLS and CDR2 YYNGEE. CDR3: CASSVGGLPTNEQFF. DNA for the CDR3: TGTGCCAGCAGCGTAGGGGGGCTGCCCACCAATGAGCAGTTCTTC. The full variable domain, rest sourced from reference TRBV9 and TRBJ2-1, is DSGVTQTPKHLITATGQRVTLRCSPRSGDLSVYWYQQSLDQGLQFLIQYYNGEERAKGNILERFSAQQFPDLHSELNLSSLELGDSALYFCASSVGGLPTNEQFFGPGTRLTVL.

V and J are TRBV5-1 and TRBJ2-7, with D unresolved. V shed 4 bases and J shed 2 bases, with 13 bases lying between them. The length of the CDR3 is 14 residues. Germline lookup yields CDR1 SGHRS and CDR2 YFSETQ. CDR3 amino acids: CASSPELPPYEQYF. As DNA, the CDR3 is TGCGCCAGCAGCCCCGAACTTCCTCCCTACGAGCAGTACTTC. Supplemented by reference TRBV5-1 and TRBJ2-7, the full variable domain reads KAGVTQTPRYLIKTRGQQVTLSCSPISGHRSVSWYQQTPGQGLQFLFEYFSETQRNKGNFPGRFSGRQFSNSRSEMNVSTLELGDSALYLCASSPELPPYEQYFGPGTRLTVT.

This clone was found once. The same CDR3 arises from other DNA sequences in this sample as well. In nucleotides, the CDR3 is TGTGCCAGCAGTGAAGGAGGGACAGGGGGCCACGAGCAGTACTTC. It is translated as CASSEGGTGGHEQYF. The chain is built from TRBV2 and TRBJ2-7; 12 bases are shared with TRBD1. Germline assignment: CDR1 SNHLY and CDR2 FYNNEI. V dropped 1 base and J dropped 5; count of bases not matched to a gene: 3. The CDR3 has 15 residues.

The chain joins TRBV2 to TRBJ2-3, with 7 bases that match TRBD1. The V gene's germline CDR1 is SNHLY and CDR2 FYNNEI. V shed 8 bases, J shed 0 bases, and the junction held 11 bases outside the gene matches. This CDR3 comprises 16 residues. This chain's CDR3 is CASRWLGTASTDTQYF. The CDR3 DNA sequence: TGTGCCAGCCGGTGGTTAGGGACAGCTAGCACAGATACGCAGTATTTT.

This clone was recorded a few times. The chain links TRBV29-1 to TRBJ2-1, with D perhaps matching TRBD2 (5 bases). Germline V gives CDR1 SQVTM, CDR2 ANQGSEA. The CDR3 totals 14 residues. V was cut by 6 bases and J by 6 bases, with 18 bases left in between. The CDR3 DNA is TGCAGCGTCCTACTAGTTTGGGGAACCAATGAGCAGTTCTTC. Protein: CSVLLVWGTNEQFF.